This paragraph reports one T cell receptor (beta chain). Its antigen remains undetermined. Per-base quality was not reported, and no clone a single base away is much larger than it. This sample stems from a study of OX40 agonist ivuxolimab in advanced cancers. Broadly, across the study: The costimulatory receptor OX40 (CD134) was targeted by ivuxolimab, a fully human IgG2 agonistic monoclonal antibody. Intravenous ivuxolimab was administered to patients every 2 weeks at six dose levels: 0.01, 0.1, 0.3, 1.5, 3 and 10 mg/kg. Among the roughly 50 dose-escalation patients, roughly 20 had hepatocellular carcinoma, about 15 melanoma, 9 renal cell carcinoma and 9 head and neck cancer. A male proportion of roughly 80% and a mean age of roughly 58 years, ranging from roughly 23 to 79, were recorded for the dose-escalation cohort. Patients were allowed to have had prior anti-PD-1, anti-PD-L1 or anti-CTLA-4 therapy, and around two fifths of the dose-escalation patients had been treated with checkpoint inhibitors. Partial responses occurred in three dose-escalation patients, of whom one had hepatocellular carcinoma and two had cutaneous melanoma. Peripheral TCRbeta sequencing was intended to test whether TCR sequence diversity was altered and clonal T-cell expansion was caused by ivuxolimab. The monotherapy dose-escalation portion (N ≈ 56 patients) of the phase I ivuxolimab trial is reported in the paper. Findings and caveats that apply to the study as a whole: In the 0.1-3.0 mg/kg groups, partial responders had among the lowest normalized peripheral clonal expansion, particularly in CD8+ T cells. Low levels of normalized T-cell clonal expansion were also seen in some nonresponding patients. Antigen specificity was not determined for the clonally expanded peripheral T cells. On average, CD8+ T cells showed more expanded clones than CD4+ T cells after ivuxolimab. Clonal expansion of both CD4+ and CD8+ blood T cells was observed from baseline to week 6 at doses 0.1 to 3.0 mg/kg.

The trial excluded patients who had a history of autoimmune disease or who were on systemic immunosuppression. Peripheral blood for TCR sequencing was drawn from every dose cohort at baseline, at cycle 4 day 1 and at cycle 7 day 1. The samples were taken from a phase I, first-in-human, multicenter, open-label dose-escalation trial of ivuxolimab. The trial enrolled adults with locally advanced or metastatic head and neck squamous cell, hepatocellular, melanoma or renal cell carcinoma. Before TCR sequencing, CD4+ T cells and CD8+ T cells from peripheral blood were sorted into separate populations. For CDR1 and CDR2, the germline V gene lists SGHDT and YYEEEE. V is reduced by 3 bases and J by 5 bases, leaving a spacing of 15 bases between them. Inclusive of the bounding cysteine and phenylalanine, the CDR3 is 15 residues long. Of all the DNA, just the CDR3 is kept, 45 bases in frame from base 1. Genomic DNA was isolated from the sorted cells so that the TCRbeta CDR3 region could be sequenced. The immunoSEQ Assay was used to sequence the TCRbeta CDR3 regions. Imported from immuneACCESS, the table was reduced by TCRdb to in-frame sequences with V and J called. These copies leave out some clones; in studies compared against another copy, an unresolved V gene accounts for under half, and the cause of the remainder is not known. This sample has more than 85,000 clones in its table, and about 90% of those were observed once. The ten largest clones represent under 2% of the sample.

The sequence is built from TRBV5-6 and TRBJ2-1; a weak D assignment points to TRBD1 (5 bases agree). The specimen was CD4+ or CD8+ T cells sorted from blood, collected in a trial of the OX40 agonist ivuxolimab. The receptor comes from an adult with an advanced solid tumor such as melanoma, head and neck, liver or kidney cancer. The DNA is TGTGCCAGCAGCTCGACAGTTACGATCCACAATGAGCAGTTCTTC. It specifies CASSSTVTIHNEQFF.